A single sample is the source of the 23 T cell receptor beta chains below, sequenced in a study of blood T cell repertoires in COVID-19. Sequenced by immunoSEQ multiplex PCR; TCRdb stores in-frame clones only, minus some. The sample includes over 200,000 clones, 70% to 90% seen only once; the top ten take 11%. Input material: PBMCs or T cells enriched from blood (not recorded which). All receptors come from a man aged 25 to 40 who had recovered from COVID-19.

This chain links TRBV5-1 with TRBJ1-1, with 7 bases identical to TRBD1. The J segment lost 8 bases and the V segment lost 4 bases, leaving 8 bases of the junction unmatched. Per the germline V gene, CDR1 is SGHRS and CDR2 is YFSETQ. CDR3 length: 13 amino acids. The CDR3 loop reads CASSQINRGEAFF. As DNA, the CDR3 is TGCGCCAGCAGCCAGATAAACAGGGGAGAAGCTTTCTTT.

The chain combines TRBV6-5 with TRBJ1-1; 8 bases line up with TRBD1. This CDR3 spans 15 amino acids. Germline V CDR1 and CDR2: MNHEY, SVGAGI. Losses at the gene ends were 7 bases for V and 5 bases for J; bases not matched to a gene: 12. CDR3 residues: CASTPWQGAWTEAFF. The CDR3 DNA reads as TGTGCCAGCACTCCTTGGCAGGGGGCATGGACTGAAGCTTTCTTT.

The genes are TRBV11-3 and TRBJ2-3, with TRBD1 matching over 8 bases. Germline V lookup: CDR1 SGHNT, CDR2 YENEEA. The CDR3 runs to 16 residues. Unmatched junction bases numbered 6, after V lost 3 bases and J lost 1 base. The DNA for the CDR3 is TGTGCCAGCAGCTTTTCGTGGACAGGGCGCACAGATACGCAGTATTTT. Translating gives CASSFSWTGRTDTQYF.

The J gene is TRBJ1-4, the V gene TRBV28; 9 bases are shared with TRBD1. CDR3 length equals 15 residues. V shed 8 bases, J shed 6 bases, and the junction held 10 bases outside the gene matches. Germline CDR1 reads MDHEN; CDR2 reads SYDVKM. Written as DNA, the CDR3 is TGTGCCAGCGGAATAACAGGGGGCGAGGATGAAAAACTGTTTTTT. Amino acid sequence: CASGITGGEDEKLFF.

The chain joins TRBV12-3 or TRBV12-4 to TRBJ1-1; 8 bases agree with TRBD1. The CDR3 consists of 13 residues. V shed 1 base, J shed 5 bases, and the junction held 0 bases outside the gene matches. The CDR3 region is CASSLGDRTEAFF. CDR3 in DNA: TGTGCCAGCAGTTTAGGGGACAGGACTGAAGCTTTCTTT.

The chain joins TRBV29-1 to TRBJ2-7; tentatively, D is TRBD2 (6 bases). CDR3 length: 13 residues. The V and J ends lost 4 bases and 1 base respectively, with 11 bases between them. Germline lookup yields CDR1 SQVTM and CDR2 ANQGSEA. Here the CDR3 DNA reads TGCAGCGTTGCCCGGGGGACTTCCTACGAGCAGTACTTC. Its protein product is CSVARGTSYEQYF.

The CDR3 loop reads CASSVRGPADTQYF. The CDR3 coding sequence is TGCGCCAGCAGCGTCCGGGGTCCGGCAGATACGCAGTATTTT. The chain is built from TRBV5-1 and TRBJ2-3, with a tentative D call TRBD2 (5 bases). The germline V gene encodes CDR1 SGHRS and CDR2 YFSETQ. Trimming left V 4 bases short and J 4 bases short, with 13 bases between. This CDR3 has 14 residues.

The rearrangement uses TRBV4-2 and TRBJ1-6, with 7 bases aligning to TRBD1. V gave up 1 base and J gave up 4 bases; unmatched junction bases: 4. The germline CDR1 and CDR2 sequences are LGHNA and YNFKEQ. The CDR3 extends over 16 amino acids. The CDR3 DNA reads as TGTGCCAGCAGCCAAGGGGGGACAGTTTATAATTCACCCCTCCACTTT. Its protein is CASSQGGTVYNSPLHF.

The chain employs TRBV5-1 and TRBJ2-2; 9 bases match TRBD2. Germline assignment: CDR1 SGHRS and CDR2 YFSETQ. This CDR3 region has 14 residues. The trim removed 6 bases at V and 2 bases at J, leaving 2 bases unmatched. This CDR3 is CASIAGANTGELFF. DNA of the CDR3: TGCGCCAGCATAGCGGGGGCCAACACCGGGGAGCTGTTTTTT.

The chain links TRBV28 to TRBJ2-1; D gene uncertain. V was trimmed by 3 bases and J by 9 bases, leaving 12 bases between them. Germline CDR1 is MDHEN and CDR2 is SYDVKM. The CDR3 contains 13 residues. The CDR3: CASSLSGLGEQFF. For the CDR3, the DNA is TGTGCCAGCAGTTTGTCCGGTCTTGGTGAGCAGTTCTTC. The full variable domain, completed using reference TRBV28 and TRBJ2-1, is DVKVTQSSRYLVKRTGEKVFLECVQDMDHENMFWYRQDPGLGLRLIYFSYDVKMKEKGDIPEGYSVSREKKERFSLILESASTNQTSMYLCASSLSGLGEQFFGPGTRLTVL.

The chain carries TRBV5-1 and TRBJ2-5; TRBD2 might be the D (6 bases). Germline V CDR1 and CDR2: SGHRS, YFSETQ. V was trimmed by 6 bases and J by 1 base, leaving 10 bases between them. This CDR3 spans 13 amino acids. The CDR3 reads CASKLAAQETQYF. The CDR3 DNA reads as TGCGCCAGCAAACTAGCCGCCCAAGAGACCCAGTACTTC.

The gene calls are TRBV4-2 and TRBJ1-2; D might be TRBD1 (5 bases). The CDR3 extends over 14 amino acids. Germline V gene sequence: CDR1 LGHNA, CDR2 YNFKEQ. V was trimmed by 0 bases and J by 5 bases, leaving 10 bases between them. CDR3 in amino acids: CASSQDRGFYGYTF. CDR3 coding DNA: TGTGCCAGCAGCCAAGATAGGGGTTTTTATGGCTACACCTTC.

The V call is TRBV3-1 (or the pseudogene TRBV3-2), the J call TRBJ1-6; D might be TRBD1 (5 bases). V shed 3 bases and J shed 5 bases, with 5 bases lying between them. Germline V gives CDR1 LGHDT, CDR2 YNNKEL (reference sequence). This CDR3 is built from 13 residues. The CDR3 sequence: CASSQTDNSPLHF. DNA for the CDR3: TGTGCCAGCAGCCAGACAGATAATTCACCCCTCCACTTT.

This clone is a singleton in its sample. The CDR3 reads CASSLSWGGEYEQYF. The DNA of the CDR3 is TGTGCCAGCAGCTTATCCTGGGGGGGGGAGTACGAGCAGTACTTC. The chain employs TRBV11-2 and TRBJ2-7; 7 nucleotides line up with TRBD2. The germline V gene encodes CDR1 SGHAT and CDR2 FQNNGV. Trimming at V came to 2 bases and at J to 4 bases, leaving 8 bases not matched to a gene. CDR3 length: 15 residues.

This sequence joins TRBV7-8 and TRBJ1-2, with 11 bases aligning to TRBD1. This CDR3 has 14 residues. After removal of 5 bases from V and 7 bases from J, the junction contained 6 bases not matched to a gene. Germline CDR1 and CDR2: SGHVS and FQNEAQ. The CDR3 spells CASSPGQGAGGYTF. DNA of the CDR3: TGTGCCAGCAGCCCTGGACAGGGGGCGGGTGGCTACACCTTC.

The genes are TRBV4-2 and TRBJ2-1, with a tentative D call TRBD2 (5 bases). This CDR3 spans 17 amino acids. Looked up from germline, CDR1 is LGHNA and CDR2 is YNFKEQ. V shed 3 bases and J shed 0 bases, with 15 bases lying between them. CDR3 nucleotides: TGTGCCAGCAGCCAGAGCGAGGGCTTGAGCTCCTACAATGAGCAGTTCTTC. This sequence encodes CASSQSEGLSSYNEQFF.

The sample holds one count of this clone. The chain joins TRBV30 to TRBJ1-2; D unclear. This CDR3 is 11 amino acids long. CDR1 and CDR2 from the germline V gene are GTSNPN and SVGIG (reference sequence). The V end was cut by 0 bases, the J end by 9 bases, with 8 bases between. The DNA for the CDR3 is TGTGCCTGGAGTGTACAGTATCGCTACACCTTC. Residues: CAWSVQYRYTF.

This chain joins TRBV5-4 and TRBJ1-6; possible D gene TRBD1, 5 bases. V lost 4 bases to trimming and J lost 5 bases, with 13 bases between them. This CDR3 contains 15 residues. Looked up from germline, CDR1 is SGHNT and CDR2 is YYREEE (reference sequence). The CDR3 sequence: CASSPGTGDNSPLHF. Here the CDR3 DNA reads TGTGCCAGCAGCCCTGGGACGGGAGATAATTCACCCCTCCACTTT.

This chain joins TRBV27 and TRBJ2-7, with 7 bases fitting TRBD1. Per the germline V gene, CDR1 is MNHEY and CDR2 is SMNVEV (reference sequence). The J segment lost 2 bases and the V segment lost 6 bases, leaving 4 bases of the junction unmatched. The CDR3 length is 13 residues. The chain's CDR3 is CASSPDRTYEQYF. CDR3 nucleotides: TGTGCCAGCAGCCCGGACAGGACCTACGAGCAGTACTTC.

V is TRBV5-1 and J is TRBJ2-7; 12 positions agree with TRBD1. There are 14 residues in the CDR3. V gave up 5 bases and J gave up 4 bases; unmatched junction bases: 4. CDR1 is SGHRS, CDR2 YFSETQ, per germline. In DNA, the CDR3 is TGCGCCAGCAGAGGGGACAGGGGGCGATACGAGCAGTACTTC. This encodes CASRGDRGRYEQYF.

V is TRBV5-4 and J is TRBJ1-3; D uncertain. V was clipped by 0 bases and J by 0 bases, with 10 bases between them. The CDR3 is made up of 16 amino acids. CDR1 SGHNT and CDR2 YYREEE come from the germline V gene (reference sequence). Here the CDR3 DNA reads TGTGCCAGCAGCTTGGATGGGCAGAACTCTGGAAACACCATATATTTT. Its translation: CASSLDGQNSGNTIYF.

The chain is built from TRBV9 and TRBJ1-6; 8 bases map to TRBD1. The CDR3 runs 14 residues. The germline CDR1 and CDR2 sequences are SGDLS and YYNGEE. V gave up 0 bases and J gave up 7 bases; unmatched junction bases: 0. CDR3 residues: CASSVGTGNSPLHF. The CDR3 region has the DNA TGTGCCAGCAGCGTAGGGACAGGGAATTCACCCCTCCACTTT.

This chain links TRBV4-3 with TRBJ2-7; TRBD2 might be the D (6 bases). The V end lost 0 bases, the J end lost 0 bases, and 9 bases lay between the germline ends. Germline V lookup: CDR1 LGHNA, CDR2 YSLEER. The CDR3 loop spans 15 amino acids. CDR3 residues: CASSQDGGSSYEQYF. In DNA, the CDR3 is TGCGCCAGCAGCCAAGACGGGGGAAGCTCCTACGAGCAGTACTTC.